The clone carrying this T cell receptor beta chain was counted at least ten times. The data stem from a study of T cells in Graves' hyperthyroidism and ophthalmopathy. RNA transcripts were the template for amplifying TCR beta CDR3 regions. The TCR CDR3 was amplified in a first-round RT-PCR using the HTBI primer set. TCRdb re-called the multiplex PCR reads through MiXCR, storing one row per CDR3 protein. The repertoire has roughly 550,000 distinct CDR3 sequences, roughly a sixth of them found once; the top ten carry 25% to 30%. V was pared by 2 bases and J by 5 bases, with 3 bases of the junction left unmatched. CDR3 size: 15 residues. Germline loops: CDR1 MNHEY, CDR2 SVGEGT.

V and J are TRBV6-2 or TRBV6-3 and TRBJ2-7, with 13 bases lining up with TRBD2. The TCR sequence derives from a woman in her twenties or thirties with Graves' ophthalmopathy. What was sequenced was blood. The CDR3 DNA sequence: TGTGCCAGCAGTTACGGGACTAGCGGGACCAACGAGCAGTACTTC. Translation: CASSYGTSGTNEQYF.